The rows below give T cell receptor beta chains drawn from one sample of a study of T cells in localized non-small cell lung cancer. Sequenced by immunoSEQ multiplex PCR; TCRdb stores in-frame clones only, minus some. This sample carries 20,000 to 25,000 clones, roughly nine tenths of them seen once, and the ten largest clones take 10% to 15%. The starting material was peripheral blood, obtained before any cancer treatment. These receptors all stem from a male donor aged 60 or older with stage I lung adenocarcinoma. Each CDR3 is given with its conserved first and last residue. D genes are given only for firm matches. Not every row has a clone size; where given, it reads once, few, many or a size class.

>.|TRBJ1-1|TRBV6-5|.
TGTGCCAGCAGTTACCTGGGGGGAGGGAACACTGAAGCTTTCTTT
CASSYLGGGNTEAFF
>.|TRBJ1-5|TRBV6-6|.
TGTGCCACCCTCGGGGTGGGCGATAATCAGCCCCAGCATTTT
CATLGVGDNQPQHF
>.|TRBJ1-1|TRBV10-3|TRBD1
TGTGCCATCTCCCTCGACAGGGGTAACACTGAAGCTTTCTTT
CAISLDRGNTEAFF
>.|TRBJ2-5|TRBV6-5|TRBD1
TGTGCCAGCAGTTCAACGACAGGGGGACAAGAGACCCAGTACTTC
CASSSTTGGQETQYF
>.|TRBJ2-7|TRBV5-1|TRBD1
TGCGCCAGCAGCTTGGTGGGACAGGGCCCTTCATCCTACGAGCAGTACTTC
CASSLVGQGPSSYEQYF
>.|TRBJ2-7|TRBV29-1|.
TGCAGCGTGGCGGGACTGACGGGAAATTACGAGCAGTACTTC
CSVAGLTGNYEQYF
>.|TRBJ1-1|TRBV19|TRBD1
TGTGCCAGTAGTTTGGACAGGGTCACTGAAGCTTTCTTT
CASSLDRVTEAFF
>once|TRBJ1-4|TRBV7-6|TRBD1
TGTGCCAGCAGCCGGACAGGGGACGGAGGGGAACTGTTTTTT
CASSRTGDGGELFF
>.|TRBJ1-1|TRBV5-1|.
TGCGCCAGCAGCGCACGCCCTGAACAGGAAGAAGCTTTCTTT
CASSARPEQEEAFF
>.|TRBJ1-1|TRBV27|.
TGTGCCAGCAGTTCCTGGGCCAAACTGAACACTGAAGCTTTCTTT
CASSSWAKLNTEAFF
>.|TRBJ2-6|TRBV19|.
TGTGCCAGCTCCCCCACGGACCTACAGGCCAACGTCCTGACTTTC
CASSPTDLQANVLTF